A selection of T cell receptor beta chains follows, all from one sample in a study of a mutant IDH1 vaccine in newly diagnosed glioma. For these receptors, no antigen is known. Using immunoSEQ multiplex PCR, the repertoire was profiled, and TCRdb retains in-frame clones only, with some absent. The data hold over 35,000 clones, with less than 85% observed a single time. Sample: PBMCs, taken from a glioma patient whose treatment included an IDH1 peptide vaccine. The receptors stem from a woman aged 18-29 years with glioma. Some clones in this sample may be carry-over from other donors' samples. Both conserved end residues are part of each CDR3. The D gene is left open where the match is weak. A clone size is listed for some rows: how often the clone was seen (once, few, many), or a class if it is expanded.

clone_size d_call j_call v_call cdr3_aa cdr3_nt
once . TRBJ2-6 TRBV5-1 CASSLVQASSGANVLTF TGCGCCAGCAGCTTGGTACAGGCGAGCTCTGGGGCCAACGTCCTGACTTTC
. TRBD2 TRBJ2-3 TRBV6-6 CASSYSGLAGADTQYF TGTGCCAGCAGTTACTCGGGACTAGCGGGTGCAGATACGCAGTATTTT
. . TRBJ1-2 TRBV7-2 CASSLVGRDYGYTF TGTGCCAGCAGCTTAGTGGGCAGGGACTATGGCTACACCTTC
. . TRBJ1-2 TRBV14 CASSHKIQGWDGYTF TGTGCCAGCAGCCATAAGATCCAGGGGTGGGATGGCTACACCTTC
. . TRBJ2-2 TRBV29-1 CSVGSTLSGELFF TGCAGCGTTGGGAGCACCTTATCCGGGGAGCTGTTTTTT
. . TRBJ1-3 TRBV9 CASSPDPRGAGNTIYF TGTGCCAGCAGCCCCGACCCCCGGGGGGCGGGAAACACCATATATTTT
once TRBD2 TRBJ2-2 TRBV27 CASSSRTSGRVSGELFF TGTGCCAGCAGTTCTAGGACTAGCGGGAGGGTTTCCGGGGAGCTGTTTTTT
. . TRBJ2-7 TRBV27 CASRPGRRTAEQYF TGTGCCAGTAGGCCGGGAAGGAGGACCGCCGAGCAGTACTTC
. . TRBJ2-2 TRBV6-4 CASSDDGSTGELFF TGTGCCAGCAGTGACGACGGGAGCACCGGGGAGCTGTTTTTT
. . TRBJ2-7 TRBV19 CASSPSGASGYEQYF TGTGCCAGTAGTCCTTCGGGGGCTAGCGGCTACGAGCAGTACTTC
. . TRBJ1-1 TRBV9 CASSPLLQGHRGVNTEAFF TGTGCCAGCAGCCCCCTACTGCAGGGACACAGAGGAGTGAACACTGAAGCTTTCTTT
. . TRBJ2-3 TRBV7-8 CASSLERWDRGTQYF TGTGCCAGCAGCTTAGAAAGGTGGGATCGGGGTACGCAGTATTTT
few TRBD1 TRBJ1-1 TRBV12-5 CASGADRVEMGTFF TGTGCTAGTGGTGCTGACAGGGTCGAGATGGGAACTTTCTTT
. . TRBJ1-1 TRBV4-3 CASSQEWQNTEAFF TGCGCCAGCAGCCAAGAGTGGCAGAACACTGAAGCTTTCTTT
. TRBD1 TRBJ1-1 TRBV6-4 CASSEGQGAGMAFF TGTGCCAGCAGTGAGGGGCAGGGGGCTGGTATGGCTTTCTTT
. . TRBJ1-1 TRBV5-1 CASRYSGTEAFF TGCGCCAGCAGATATAGTGGGACTGAAGCTTTCTTT
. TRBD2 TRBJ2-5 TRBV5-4 CASSLGASGRAEETQYF TGTGCCAGCAGCTTGGGGGCTAGCGGGAGGGCCGAAGAGACCCAGTACTTC
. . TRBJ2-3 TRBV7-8 CASSSLHIVSTDTQYF TGTGCCAGCAGCTCTCTTCACATTGTAAGCACAGATACGCAGTATTTT
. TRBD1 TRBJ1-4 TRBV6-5 CASRKGTGVEKLFF TGTGCCAGCCGTAAAGGGACAGGGGTGGAAAAACTGTTTTTT
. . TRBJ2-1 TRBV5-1 CASSFGGNEQFF TGCGCCAGCAGCTTTGGGGGCAATGAGCAGTTCTTC
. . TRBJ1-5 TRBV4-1 CASSQDLLAPGEAQHF TGCGCCAGCAGCCAAGATCTATTGGCCCCGGGGGAGGCCCAGCATTTT
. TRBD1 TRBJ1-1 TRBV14 CASSQLGTGNTEAFF TGTGCCAGCAGCCAGCTTGGGACAGGGAACACTGAAGCTTTCTTT
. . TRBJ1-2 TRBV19 CASSILGYGYTF TGTGCCAGTAGTATACTAGGTTACGGCTACACCTTC
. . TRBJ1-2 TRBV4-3 CASSQDSGGYGYTF TGCGCCAGCAGCCAAGACTCCGGGGGCTATGGCTACACCTTC
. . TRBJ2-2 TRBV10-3 CAIRARPLRATTANTGELFF TGTGCCATCAGGGCGCGACCCCTCAGGGCTACCACTGCGAACACCGGGGAGCTGTTTTTT
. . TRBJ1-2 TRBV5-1 CASSLAGRENYGYTF TGCGCCAGCAGCTTGGCGGGACGGGAAAACTATGGCTACACCTTC
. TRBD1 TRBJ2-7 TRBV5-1 CASSLGIQGAEEQYF TGCGCCAGCAGCCTGGGGATCCAGGGGGCGGAAGAGCAGTACTTC
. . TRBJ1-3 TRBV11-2 CASSPRQVPSGNTIYF TGTGCCAGCAGCCCCCGACAGGTCCCCTCTGGAAACACCATATATTTT
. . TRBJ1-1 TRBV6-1 CASSEGMENTEAFF TGTGCCAGCAGTGAAGGAATGGAGAACACTGAAGCTTTCTTT
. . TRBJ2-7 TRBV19 CASSIGQAPYEQYF TGTGCCAGTAGTATAGGGCAGGCCCCCTACGAGCAGTACTTC
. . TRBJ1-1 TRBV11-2 CASSRGLGTEAFF TGTGCCAGCAGCAGGGGTTTGGGGACTGAAGCTTTCTTT
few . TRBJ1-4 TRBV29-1 CSVGPPGPGEKLFF TGCAGCGTTGGTCCTCCGGGCCCCGGTGAAAAACTGTTTTTT
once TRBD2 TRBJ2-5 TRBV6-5 CASSLGTRGQETQYF TGTGCCAGCAGTTTGGGGACTAGAGGGCAAGAGACCCAGTACTTC
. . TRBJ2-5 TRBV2 CASTGKGGETQYF TGTGCCAGCACCGGCAAGGGAGGAGAGACCCAGTACTTC
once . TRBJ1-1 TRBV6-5 CASSYSRRDEAFF TGTGCCAGCAGTTACTCGCGCAGGGACGAGGCTTTCTTT
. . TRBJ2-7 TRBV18 CASSPGKSEQYF TGTGCCAGCTCACCAGGGAAATCCGAGCAGTACTTC
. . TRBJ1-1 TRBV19 CASSNGRNTEAFF TGTGCCAGTAGTAACGGAAGGAACACTGAAGCTTTCTTT
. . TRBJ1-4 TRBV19 CAATPGIATNEKLFF TGTGCCGCAACCCCGGGGATTGCAACTAATGAAAAACTGTTTTTT
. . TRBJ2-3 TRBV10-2 CASTGLRGTQYF TGCGCCAGCACCGGACTCCGCGGTACGCAGTATTTT
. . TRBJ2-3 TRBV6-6 CASSYPPRDTQYF TGTGCCAGCAGTTACCCGCCCAGAGATACGCAGTATTTT
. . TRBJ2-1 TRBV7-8 CASSLGRNEQFF TGTGCCAGCAGCCTAGGTCGTAATGAGCAGTTCTTC
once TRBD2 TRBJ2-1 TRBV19 CASTTSGVHSYNEQFF TGTGCCAGCACGACTAGCGGGGTACACTCCTACAATGAGCAGTTCTTC
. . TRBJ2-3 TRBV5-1 CASSLGKGSTDTQYF TGCGCCAGCAGCTTGGGTAAGGGGAGCACAGATACGCAGTATTTT
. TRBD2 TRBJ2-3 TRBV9 CASSAGTSGFTDTQYF TGTGCCAGCAGCGCCGGGACTAGCGGCTTCACAGATACGCAGTATTTT